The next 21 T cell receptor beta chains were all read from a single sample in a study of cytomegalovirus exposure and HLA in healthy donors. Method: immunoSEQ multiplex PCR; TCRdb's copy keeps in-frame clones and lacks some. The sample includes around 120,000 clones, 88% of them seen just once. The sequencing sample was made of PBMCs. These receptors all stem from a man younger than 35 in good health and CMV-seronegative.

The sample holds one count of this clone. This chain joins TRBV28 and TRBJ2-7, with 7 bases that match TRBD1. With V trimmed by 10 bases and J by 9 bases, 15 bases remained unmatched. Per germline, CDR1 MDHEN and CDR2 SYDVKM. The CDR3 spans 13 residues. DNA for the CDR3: TGTGCCACCTTCGACAGGGCCTCGTCCGGGCAGTACTTC. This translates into CATFDRASSGQYF.

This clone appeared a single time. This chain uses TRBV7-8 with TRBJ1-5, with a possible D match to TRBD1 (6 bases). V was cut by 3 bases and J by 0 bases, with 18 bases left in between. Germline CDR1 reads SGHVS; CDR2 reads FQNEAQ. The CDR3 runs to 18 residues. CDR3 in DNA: TGTGCCAGCAGCTTTCCAGCTTCAGACAGGCCTAGCAATCAGCCCCAGCATTTT. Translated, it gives CASSFPASDRPSNQPQHF.

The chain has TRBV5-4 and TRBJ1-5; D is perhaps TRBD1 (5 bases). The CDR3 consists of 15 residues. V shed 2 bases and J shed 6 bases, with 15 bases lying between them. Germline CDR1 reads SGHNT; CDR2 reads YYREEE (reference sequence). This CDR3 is CASSFVQGGRQPQHF. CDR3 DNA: TGTGCCAGCAGCTTCGTTCAGGGAGGACGTCAGCCCCAGCATTTT.

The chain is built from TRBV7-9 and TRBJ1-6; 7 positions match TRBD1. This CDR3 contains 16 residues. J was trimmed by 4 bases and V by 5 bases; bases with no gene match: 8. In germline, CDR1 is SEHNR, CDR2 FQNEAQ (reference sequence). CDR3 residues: CASSATGMVYNSPLHF. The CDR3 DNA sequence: TGTGCCAGCAGCGCGACAGGGATGGTGTATAATTCACCCCTCCACTTT.

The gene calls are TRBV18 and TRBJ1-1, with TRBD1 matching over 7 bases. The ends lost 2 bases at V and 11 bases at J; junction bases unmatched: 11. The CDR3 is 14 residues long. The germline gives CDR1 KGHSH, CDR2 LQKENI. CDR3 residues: CASSPEYTGVAAFF. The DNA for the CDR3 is TGTGCCAGCTCACCAGAGTATACAGGGGTCGCGGCTTTCTTT.

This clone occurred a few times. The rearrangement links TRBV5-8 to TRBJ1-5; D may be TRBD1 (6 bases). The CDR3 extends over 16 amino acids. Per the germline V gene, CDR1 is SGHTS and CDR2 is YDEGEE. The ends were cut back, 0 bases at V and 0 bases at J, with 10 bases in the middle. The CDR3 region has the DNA TGTGCCAGCAGCTTGGAAGGGGGTTATAGCAATCAGCCCCAGCATTTT. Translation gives CASSLEGGYSNQPQHF.

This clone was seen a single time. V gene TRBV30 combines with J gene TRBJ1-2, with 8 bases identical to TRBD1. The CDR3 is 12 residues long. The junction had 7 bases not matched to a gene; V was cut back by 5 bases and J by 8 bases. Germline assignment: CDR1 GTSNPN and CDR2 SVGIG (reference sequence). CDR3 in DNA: TGTGCCTGGTCACGACAGGGGACCGGCTACACCTTC. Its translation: CAWSRQGTGYTF. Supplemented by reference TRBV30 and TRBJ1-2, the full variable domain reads SQTIHQWPATLVQPVGSPLSLECTVEGTSNPNLYWYRQAAGRGLQLLFYSVGIGQISSEVPQNLSASRPQDRQFILSSKKLLLSDSGFYLCAWSRQGTGYTFGSGTRLTVV.

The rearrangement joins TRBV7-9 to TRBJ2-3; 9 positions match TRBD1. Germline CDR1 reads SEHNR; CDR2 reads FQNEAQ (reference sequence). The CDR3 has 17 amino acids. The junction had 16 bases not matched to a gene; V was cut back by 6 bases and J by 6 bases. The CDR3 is CASSISGTGLLMDTQYF. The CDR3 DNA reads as TGTGCCAGCAGTATATCCGGGACAGGGCTTCTTATGGATACGCAGTATTTT.

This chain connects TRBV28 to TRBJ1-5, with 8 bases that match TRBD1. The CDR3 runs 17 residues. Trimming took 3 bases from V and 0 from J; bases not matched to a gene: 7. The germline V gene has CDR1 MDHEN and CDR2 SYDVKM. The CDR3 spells CASSFSGQVYSNQPQHF. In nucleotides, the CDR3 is TGTGCCAGCAGTTTTTCGGGACAGGTTTATAGCAATCAGCCCCAGCATTTT.

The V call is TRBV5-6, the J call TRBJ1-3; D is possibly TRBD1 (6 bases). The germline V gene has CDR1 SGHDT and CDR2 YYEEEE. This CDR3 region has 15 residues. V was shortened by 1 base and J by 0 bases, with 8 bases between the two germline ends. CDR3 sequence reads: CASSLSRGSGNTIYF. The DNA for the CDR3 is TGTGCCAGCAGCTTGTCCAGGGGCTCTGGAAACACCATATATTTT.

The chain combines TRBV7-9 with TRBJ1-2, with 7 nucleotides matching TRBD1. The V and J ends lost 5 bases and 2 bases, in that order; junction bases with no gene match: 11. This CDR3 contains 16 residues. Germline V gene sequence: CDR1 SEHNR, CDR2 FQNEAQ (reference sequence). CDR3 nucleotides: TGTGCCAGCAGCCCGACCCCGGGACAGAACAACTATGGCTACACCTTC. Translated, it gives CASSPTPGQNNYGYTF.

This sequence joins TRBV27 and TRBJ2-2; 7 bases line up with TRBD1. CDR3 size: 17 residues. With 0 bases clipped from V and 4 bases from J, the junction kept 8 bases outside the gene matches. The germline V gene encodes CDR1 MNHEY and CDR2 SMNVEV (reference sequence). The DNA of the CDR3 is TGTGCCAGCAGTTTATCGACAGGGTGGGGCGGCACCGGGGAGCTGTTTTTT. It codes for CASSLSTGWGGTGELFF.

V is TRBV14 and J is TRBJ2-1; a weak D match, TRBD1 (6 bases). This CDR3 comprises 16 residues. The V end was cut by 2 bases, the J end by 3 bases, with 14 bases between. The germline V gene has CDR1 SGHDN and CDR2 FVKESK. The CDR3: CASSQKLTGFYNEQFF. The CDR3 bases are TGTGCCAGCAGCCAAAAACTTACAGGGTTCTACAATGAGCAGTTCTTC.

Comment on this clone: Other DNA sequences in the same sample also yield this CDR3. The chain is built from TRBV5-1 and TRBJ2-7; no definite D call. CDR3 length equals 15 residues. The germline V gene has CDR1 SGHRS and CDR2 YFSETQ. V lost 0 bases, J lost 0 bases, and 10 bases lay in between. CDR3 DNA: TGCGCCAGCAGCTTGGGGGTACAGAGCTCCTACGAGCAGTACTTC. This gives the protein CASSLGVQSSYEQYF. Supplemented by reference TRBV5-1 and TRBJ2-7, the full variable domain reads KAGVTQTPRYLIKTRGQQVTLSCSPISGHRSVSWYQQTPGQGLQFLFEYFSETQRNKGNFPGRFSGRQFSNSRSEMNVSTLELGDSALYLCASSLGVQSSYEQYFGPGTRLTVT.

CDR3 bases: TGTGCCAGCAGCCATTATCTCGGGGACAGGGGTTCCTACGAGCAGTACTTC. Translated: CASSHYLGDRGSYEQYF. V and J are TRBV11-2 and TRBJ2-7, with 10 nucleotides matching TRBD1. J lost 1 base, V lost 5 bases, and 11 bases had no gene match. CDR3 length equals 17 residues. Germline CDR1 and CDR2: SGHAT and FQNNGV.

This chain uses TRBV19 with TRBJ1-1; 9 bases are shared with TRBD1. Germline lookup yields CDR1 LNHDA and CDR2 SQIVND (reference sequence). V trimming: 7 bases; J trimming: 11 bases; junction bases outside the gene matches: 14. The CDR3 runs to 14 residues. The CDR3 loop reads CASKQGASRFGAFF. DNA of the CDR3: TGTGCCAGTAAACAGGGGGCTTCTCGCTTCGGGGCTTTCTTT.

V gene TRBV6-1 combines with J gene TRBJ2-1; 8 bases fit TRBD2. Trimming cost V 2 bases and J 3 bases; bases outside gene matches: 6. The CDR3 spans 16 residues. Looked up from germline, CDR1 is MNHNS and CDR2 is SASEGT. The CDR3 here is CASSERSGGSYNEQFF. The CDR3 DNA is TGTGCCAGCAGTGAACGATCGGGAGGGAGCTACAATGAGCAGTTCTTC.

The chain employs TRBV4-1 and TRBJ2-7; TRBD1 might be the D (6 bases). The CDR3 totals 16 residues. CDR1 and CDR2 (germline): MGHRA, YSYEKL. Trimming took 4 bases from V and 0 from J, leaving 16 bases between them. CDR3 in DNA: TGCGCCAGCAGCCGAGCACAAGGGGGACCCTCCTACGAGCAGTACTTC. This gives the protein CASSRAQGGPSYEQYF.

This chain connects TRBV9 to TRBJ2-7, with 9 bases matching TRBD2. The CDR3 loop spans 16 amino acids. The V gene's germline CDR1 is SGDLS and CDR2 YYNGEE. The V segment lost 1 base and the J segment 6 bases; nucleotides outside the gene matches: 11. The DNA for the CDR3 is TGTGCCAGCAGCGTATCCTCTAGCGGGATCCTTGGCGAGCAGTACTTC. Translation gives CASSVSSSGILGEQYF.

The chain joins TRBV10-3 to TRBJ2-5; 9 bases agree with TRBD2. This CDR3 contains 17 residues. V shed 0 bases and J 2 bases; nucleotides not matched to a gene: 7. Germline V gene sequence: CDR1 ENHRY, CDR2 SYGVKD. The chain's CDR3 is CAISESGRGLAQETQYF. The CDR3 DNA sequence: TGTGCCATCAGTGAGTCTGGGAGGGGACTAGCACAAGAGACCCAGTACTTC.

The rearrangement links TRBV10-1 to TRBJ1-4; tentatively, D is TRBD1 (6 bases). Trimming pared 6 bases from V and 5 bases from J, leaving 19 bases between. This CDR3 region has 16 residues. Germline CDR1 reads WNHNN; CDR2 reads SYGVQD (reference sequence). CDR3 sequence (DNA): TGCGCCAGCAGCACCCGTACAGGGAGGGGAAATGAAAAACTGTTTTTT. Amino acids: CASSTRTGRGNEKLFF.